These T cell receptor beta chains were read from a single sample in a study of shared clonotypes between healthy human individuals. Only in-frame clones appear in the TCRdb table, and some are missing; sequencing was by immunoSEQ multiplex PCR. Of roughly 2,000,000 clones detected, 90% to 95% appear once; the ten largest clones hold about 1.6%. The sample consisted of naive CD8+ T cells from PBMCs. All receptors derive from a man aged 18-30 years in good health. Some clones in this sample may be carry-over from other donors' samples. Each CDR3 is given with its conserved first and last residue. The D gene is left open where the match is weak.

D,V,J,CDR3,DNA
TRBD2,TRBV9,TRBJ2-3,CASSAGTSHLLTDTQYF,TGTGCCAGCAGCGCTGGGACTAGCCACCTACTCACAGATACGCAGTATTTT
NA,TRBV7-2,TRBJ1-1,CLGGTTEAFF,TGTTTGGGTGGTACCACTGAAGCTTTCTTT
NA,TRBV5-1,TRBJ2-7,CASSLRSTYEQYF,TGCGCCAGCAGCTTGCGTAGTACCTACGAGCAGTACTTC
TRBD2,TRBV19,TRBJ2-1,CASSIATSGYNEQFF,TGTGCCAGTAGTATAGCCACTAGCGGCTACAATGAGCAGTTCTTC
NA,TRBV29-1,TRBJ2-7,CSVGGGTYEQYF,TGCAGCGTTGGGGGCGGAACCTACGAGCAGTACTTC
NA,TRBV28,TRBJ1-1,CASSLRGRDTEAFF,TGTGCCAGCAGTTTGCGGGGGCGCGACACTGAAGCTTTCTTT
TRBD2,TRBV11-2,TRBJ2-1,CASSVRTSGTLWDEQFF,TGTGCCAGCAGCGTTAGGACTAGCGGGACCTTGTGGGATGAGCAGTTCTTC
TRBD1,TRBV27,TRBJ1-1,CASSSGGYNTEAFF,TGTGCCAGCAGTTCAGGGGGTTATAACACTGAAGCTTTCTTT
NA,TRBV18,TRBJ2-7,CASSLYDGVGEQYF,TGTGCCAGCTCACTTTACGACGGGGTGGGTGAGCAGTACTTC
NA,TRBV4-1,TRBJ2-1,CASSRGRNAGLPYNEQFF,TGCGCCAGCAGCCGGGGCAGGAATGCGGGACTCCCCTACAATGAGCAGTTCTTC
TRBD1,TRBV9,TRBJ1-1,CASSAGTGGHTEAFF,TGTGCCAGCAGCGCCGGGACAGGGGGCCACACTGAAGCTTTCTTT